The 19 T cell receptor beta chains reported below all come from one sample, sequenced in a study of early T cells in non-severe SARS-CoV-2 infection. Each CDR3 protein is one row after TCRdb ran MiXCR on the 5' RACE reads. The table records fewer than 35,000 distinct CDR3 sequences, more than 5% of them present only once. The sample taken for sequencing was whole blood. The receptors were sampled from an adult who was a healthcare worker with PCR-confirmed SARS-CoV-2 infection or an uninfected control (not recorded which).

This clonotype was detected many times. J is TRBJ2-7 and V is TRBV4-2; 11 nucleotides match TRBD2. This CDR3 is built from 18 residues. Looked up from germline, CDR1 is LGHNA and CDR2 is YNFKEQ. J lost 4 bases, V lost 0 bases, and 11 bases had no gene match. CDR3 nucleotides: TGTGCCAGCAGCCAAGAGGGCACCCTAGCGGGGGGACCATACGAGCAGTACTTC. Translating it yields CASSQEGTLAGGPYEQYF.

The rearrangement uses TRBV6-6 and TRBJ1-2; D not resolved. Trimming removed 5 bases from V and 1 base from J, with 14 bases in between. There are 15 residues in the CDR3. Germline loops: CDR1 MNHNY, CDR2 SVGAGI (reference sequence). The CDR3 protein is CASSIKDGFNYGYTF. The CDR3 coding sequence is TGTGCCAGCAGTATAAAAGACGGTTTTAACTATGGCTACACCTTC.

This clonotype was recorded a few times. V usage is TRBV14 and J usage is TRBJ1-1; D ambiguous. The germline V gene encodes CDR1 SGHDN and CDR2 FVKESK. This CDR3 is built from 13 residues. V was trimmed by 1 base and J by 1 base, leaving 4 bases between them. The CDR3 nucleotides are TGTGCCAGCAGCCAAGTCTCGAACACTGAAGCTTTCTTT. It yields the protein CASSQVSNTEAFF.

This clonotype occurred a few times. J is TRBJ2-3 and V is TRBV3-1, with TRBD1 matching over 9 bases. The CDR3 has 16 amino acids. Germline CDR1 reads LGHDT; CDR2 reads YNNKEL (reference sequence). J was trimmed by 6 bases and V by 6 bases; bases with no gene match: 13. DNA of the CDR3: TGTGCCAGCAGGCCCAGGACAGGGGCACCGTCCGATACGCAGTATTTT. Translation: CASRPRTGAPSDTQYF.

Only a few counts were recorded for this clonotype. The chain combines TRBV30 with TRBJ1-2; TRBD1 is a possible D gene (6 bases). There are 13 residues in the CDR3. With 0 bases removed from V and 8 bases from J, the gap between germline ends came to 13 bases. Per germline, CDR1 GTSNPN and CDR2 SVGIG (reference sequence). The CDR3 DNA reads as TGTGCCTGGAGTGTTGCAGGGGATGGGGGCTACACCTTC. Its protein is CAWSVAGDGGYTF.

Ten or more counts support this clonotype. The chain joins TRBV28 to TRBJ2-7; tentatively, D is TRBD1 or TRBD2 (5 bases each). Between the trimmed V and J ends, which lost 7 bases and 4 bases, there was a span of 14 bases. Germline CDR1 and CDR2: MDHEN and SYDVKM. The CDR3 consists of 13 residues. Here the CDR3 reads CASTLRDGYEQYF. Written as DNA, the CDR3 is TGTGCCAGCACCCTCCGGGACGGATACGAGCAGTACTTC. Supplemented by reference TRBV28 and TRBJ2-7, the full variable domain reads DVKVTQSSRYLVKRTGEKVFLECVQDMDHENMFWYRQDPGLGLRLIYFSYDVKMKEKGDIPEGYSVSREKKERFSLILESASTNQTSMYLCASTLRDGYEQYFGPGTRLTVT.

This clonotype was detected many times. The junction departs from germline at one end; a sequencing error may be responsible. V and J are TRBV4-1 and TRBJ2-1; TRBD2 agrees at 11 bases. The CDR3 runs to 16 residues. Germline values: CDR1 MGHRA, CDR2 YSYEKL. Here the CDR3 reads CASTQYSGGAYNEQFF. In nucleotides, the CDR3 is TGCGCCAGCACCCAATATAGCGGGGGGGCATACAATGAGCAGTTCTTC.

This clonotype was seen ten or more times. The chain employs TRBV28 and TRBJ1-2; D is undetermined. The CDR3 runs 12 residues. The V end was cut by 4 bases, the J end by 7 bases, with 10 bases between. CDR1 is MDHEN, CDR2 SYDVKM, per germline. CDR3 sequence reads: CASSSRLPGYTF. In DNA form, the CDR3 reads TGTGCCAGCAGTTCCAGGCTTCCTGGCTACACCTTC.

This clonotype showed up many times. The CDR3 sequence is CASSLTGWTEAFF. The CDR3 coding sequence is TGTGCCAGCAGTTTAACAGGGTGGACTGAAGCTTTCTTT. V usage is TRBV6-1 and J usage is TRBJ1-1; TRBD1 might be the D (6 bases). With 5 bases removed from V and 5 bases from J, the gap between germline ends came to 12 bases. Germline loops: CDR1 MNHNS, CDR2 SASEGT. The CDR3 extends over 13 amino acids.

This chain joins TRBV11-2 and TRBJ2-2; D is uncertain. CDR1 and CDR2 from the germline V gene are SGHAT and FQNNGV. CDR3 size: 15 residues. The V end lost 2 bases, the J end lost 3 bases, and 10 bases lay between the germline ends. The CDR3 here is CASSLRPRDTGELFF. CDR3 bases: TGTGCCAGCAGCTTACGTCCCCGGGACACCGGGGAGCTGTTTTTT.

This clonotype was counted many times. This rearrangement joins TRBV20-1 to TRBJ2-1, with a weak D call TRBD1 (5 bases). Per germline, CDR1 DFQATT and CDR2 SNEGSKA (reference sequence). V lost 1 base and J lost 0, with 13 bases in between. The CDR3 extends over 16 amino acids. The CDR3 DNA follows: TGCAGTGCTAGAGTTGGAAAAACAGGCTCCTACAATGAGCAGTTCTTC. Residues: CSARVGKTGSYNEQFF.

The rearrangement uses TRBV5-3 and TRBJ1-4; no firm D call. TRBV5-3 qualifies as an ORF whose function is uncertain. With 4 bases removed from V and 5 bases from J, the gap between germline ends came to 3 bases. CDR3 length: 11 amino acids. The CDR3 spells CARSRNEKLFF. The CDR3 nucleotides read TGTGCCAGAAGCCGGAATGAAAAACTGTTTTTT.

This clonotype has a count of ten or more. The chain couples TRBV3-1 to TRBJ2-7; D remains ambiguous. Germline V CDR1 and CDR2: LGHDT, YNNKEL (reference sequence). Trimming shortened V by 3 bases and J by 6 bases, and 12 bases separated the two germline ends. The CDR3 totals 13 residues. The DNA for the CDR3 is TGTGCCAGCAGCCAGTCTAGGCCCCTCGAGCAGTACTTC. This encodes CASSQSRPLEQYF.

Ten or more counts support this clonotype. The gene calls are TRBV19 and TRBJ2-4; no clear D. V lost 3 bases and J lost 9, with 9 bases in between. This CDR3 has 12 residues. CDR1 and CDR2 (germline): LNHDA, SQIVND (reference sequence). The CDR3 loop is CASSMSLGIQYF. The DNA for the CDR3 is TGTGCCAGTAGTATGAGCTTGGGCATTCAGTACTTC. Using reference TRBV19 and TRBJ2-4 for the parts outside the CDR3, the full variable domain is DGGITQSPKYLFRKEGQNVTLSCEQNLNHDAMYWYRQDPGQGLRLIYYSQIVNDFQKGDIAEGYSVSREKKESFPLTVTSAQKNPTAFYLCASSMSLGIQYFGAGTRLSVL.

Here the CDR3 reads CASSYWQPQGDTQYF. The CDR3 nucleotides are TGTGCCAGCAGTTACTGGCAGCCTCAGGGGGATACGCAGTATTTT. The genes are TRBV6-2 or TRBV6-3 and TRBJ2-3, with D perhaps TRBD1 (6 bases). The germline V gene encodes CDR1 MNHEY and CDR2 SVGEGT. This CDR3 comprises 15 residues. Trimming stripped 1 base from V and 6 bases from J, with 14 bases between.

The table lists this clonotype with many counts. This chain uses TRBV4-2 with TRBJ2-7; D might be TRBD1 (6 bases). CDR3 length: 14 residues. The V gene's germline CDR1 is LGHNA and CDR2 YNFKEQ. V was cut by 0 bases and J by 3 bases, with 9 bases left in between. CDR3 in amino acids: CASSQDQGRYEQYF. CDR3 coding DNA: TGTGCCAGCAGCCAAGATCAGGGGCGCTACGAGCAGTACTTC.

The V call is TRBV7-2, the J call TRBJ2-3; D possibly uses TRBD1 or TRBD2 (5 bases each). Germline CDR1 SGHTA, CDR2 FQGNSA. Trimming took 7 bases from V and 8 from J, leaving 22 bases between them. The CDR3 totals 15 residues. The DNA of the CDR3 is TGTGCCAGCACCCCTCGCGGGTGGGACCAGGGTACGCAGTATTTT. It yields the protein CASTPRGWDQGTQYF.

This clonotype was seen repeatedly, ten times or more. V and J are TRBV6-5 and TRBJ2-7, with D perhaps being TRBD1 or TRBD2 (5 bases each). V gave up 4 bases and J gave up 0 bases, with 16 bases separating them. The CDR3 has 16 residues. CDR1 MNHEY and CDR2 SVGAGI come from the germline V gene. The CDR3 DNA is TGTGCCAGCAGTTCTTCCGGGACGGCGAGCTCCTACGAGCAGTACTTC. Protein product: CASSSSGTASSYEQYF.

The chain carries TRBV29-1 and TRBJ2-1; D may correspond to TRBD1 or TRBD2 (6 bases each). This CDR3 comprises 14 residues. V was shortened by 4 bases and J by 4 bases, with 14 bases between the two germline ends. CDR1 SQVTM and CDR2 ANQGSEA come from the germline V gene. This chain's CDR3 is CSVVNRAGYNEQFF. DNA for the CDR3: TGCAGCGTTGTAAACAGGGCGGGATACAATGAGCAGTTCTTC.